The 31 T cell receptor beta chains below come from one sample, sequenced in a study of T cells in Graves' hyperthyroidism and ophthalmopathy. Using RNA transcripts as the source, TCR beta CDR3 regions were amplified. When the TCR CDR3 underwent first-round RT-PCR, the HTBI primer set was used. TCRdb re-called the multiplex PCR reads through MiXCR, storing one row per CDR3 protein. The sample carries a few hundred thousand distinct CDR3 sequences, roughly 15% recorded once. The sample taken for sequencing was blood. These receptors all come from a woman between 18 and 29 years old with Graves' hyperthyroidism.

The chain links TRBV4-3 to TRBJ2-7; 7 bases are a match to TRBD1. Germline CDR1 is LGHNA and CDR2 is YSLEER. This CDR3 spans 14 amino acids. The J segment lost 2 bases and the V segment lost 2 bases, leaving 3 bases of the junction unmatched. The CDR3 spells CASSQQGTAYEQYF. The DNA of the CDR3 is TGCGCCAGCAGCCAACAGGGGACAGCCTACGAGCAGTACTTC.

This clonotype was seen repeatedly, ten times or more. The CDR3, as DNA: TGTGCCTGGAGTTACACGGGCTACGAGCAGTACTTC. Amino acid sequence: CAWSYTGYEQYF. V and J are TRBV30 and TRBJ2-7; D call uncertain. V was clipped by 2 bases and J by 3 bases, with 8 bases between them. There are 12 residues in the CDR3. Germline loops: CDR1 GTSNPN, CDR2 SVGIG (reference sequence).

This clonotype has a count of ten or more. This chain links TRBV7-8 with TRBJ2-5; TRBD2 aligns across 9 bases. CDR1 and CDR2 from the germline V gene are SGHVS and FQNEAQ. This CDR3 comprises 14 residues. The V and J ends lost 6 bases and 5 bases, in that order; junction bases with no gene match: 7. DNA for the CDR3: TGTGCCAGCAGTGTCGGACTAGCGTCTGAGACCCAGTACTTC. This translates into CASSVGLASETQYF.

Remarks on this clonotype: The junction departs from germline at one end; a sequencing error may be responsible. This chain connects TRBV7-3 to TRBJ1-1; 7 bases line up with TRBD1. This CDR3 has 15 amino acids. From germline, CDR1 is SGHTA and CDR2 FQGTGA. The CDR3 loop is CASSLKGAGNSEAFF. In nucleotides, the CDR3 is TGTGCCAGCAGCTTGAAGGGGGCCGGGAACTCTGAAGCTTTCTTT.

This clonotype occurred a few times. The genes are TRBV19 and TRBJ2-1; no clear D. V was clipped by 5 bases and J by 0 bases, with 11 bases between them. The CDR3 has 15 residues. Germline assignment: CDR1 LNHDA and CDR2 SQIVND (reference sequence). In nucleotides, the CDR3 is TGTGCCAGTAGTTCCGAGACGACCTCCTACAATGAGCAGTTCTTC. Translating it yields CASSSETTSYNEQFF.

This clonotype was detected many times. The V gene is TRBV28, the J gene TRBJ2-1, with D maybe TRBD1 (6 bases). There are 14 residues in the CDR3. Germline loops: CDR1 MDHEN, CDR2 SYDVKM. The V gene lost 5 bases and the J gene lost 4 bases, with 12 bases spanning the gap. The CDR3 spells CASSTRTAYNEQFF. CDR3 DNA sequence: TGTGCCAGCAGTACGAGGACAGCGTACAATGAGCAGTTCTTC.

This clonotype was picked up many times. The chain uses TRBV12-3 or TRBV12-4 and TRBJ2-3, with 8 bases that match TRBD2. The CDR3 has 14 amino acids. V gave up 6 bases and J gave up 6 bases; unmatched junction bases: 8. The CDR3 loop reads CASRTGTRTDTQYF. CDR3 nucleotide sequence: TGTGCCAGCAGGACCGGGACTAGGACGGATACGCAGTATTTT.

This clonotype was picked up many times. This chain joins TRBV15 and TRBJ2-2; 13 bases agree with TRBD2. J lost 0 bases, V lost 7 bases, and 14 bases had no gene match. The CDR3 totals 20 residues. Per germline, CDR1 LNHNV and CDR2 YYDKDF (reference sequence). CDR3 loop: CATTRFGLAGVVANTGELFF. The CDR3 coding sequence is TGTGCCACCACCCGATTCGGACTAGCGGGAGTGGTCGCGAACACCGGGGAGCTGTTTTTT. The whole variable domain, remainder taken from reference TRBV15 and TRBJ2-2, is DAMVIQNPRYQVTQFGKPVTLSCSQTLNHNVMYWYQQKSSQAPKLLFHYYDKDFNNEADTPDNFQSRRPNTSFCFLDIRSPGLGDTAMYLCATTRFGLAGVVANTGELFFGEGSRLTVL.

This clonotype has at least ten counts. This chain uses TRBV28 with TRBJ2-1, with 10 bases that match TRBD2. Germline V lookup: CDR1 MDHEN, CDR2 SYDVKM. The V segment lost 7 bases and the J segment 4 bases; nucleotides outside the gene matches: 4. This CDR3 has 14 residues. This chain's CDR3 is CASTSSGSYNEQFF. DNA for the CDR3: TGTGCCAGCACCTCTAGCGGGAGTTACAATGAGCAGTTCTTC.

This rearrangement joins TRBV29-1 to TRBJ1-1, with unresolved D. Per germline, CDR1 SQVTM and CDR2 ANQGSEA. The CDR3 is 11 amino acids. V lost 8 bases and J lost 1, with 8 bases in between. This CDR3 reads CSSIRNTEAFF. The CDR3 region has the DNA TGCAGCTCTATTAGGAACACTGAAGCTTTCTTT.

This clonotype was detected a few times. CDR3 DNA: TGTGCCAGCAGCTCGTCCCGAGCCGGTGAGCAGTTCTTC. Translated: CASSSSRAGEQFF. This chain uses TRBV11-3 with TRBJ2-1; D not resolved. The CDR3 extends over 13 amino acids. With 4 bases removed from V and 9 bases from J, the gap between germline ends came to 13 bases. CDR1 is SGHNT, CDR2 YENEEA, per germline.

The CDR3 nucleotides read TGTGCCAGCAGTCGGGCACAGGGGGGAGCCACTGAAGCTTTCTTT. Its translation: CASSRAQGGATEAFF. The genes are TRBV6-1 and TRBJ1-1, with TRBD1 matching 8 bases. Germline V CDR1 and CDR2: MNHNS, SASEGT. Germline trimming cut 5 bases from V and 4 bases from J; bases unmatched to any gene: 9. This CDR3 region has 15 residues.

This clonotype was observed a few times. This chain links TRBV7-9 with TRBJ1-5; 8 bases are shared with TRBD1. Trimming removed 5 bases from V and 6 bases from J; junction bases left unmatched: 3. Per germline, CDR1 SEHNR and CDR2 FQNEAQ (reference sequence). The CDR3 has 13 residues. The CDR3 DNA is TGTGCCAGCAGCGGAGGGACAGGTCAGCCCCAGCATTTT. Translated, it gives CASSGGTGQPQHF.

This clonotype was counted ten times or more. The chain combines TRBV6-5 with TRBJ2-7; 8 bases match TRBD1. Trimming took 2 bases from V and 3 from J; bases not matched to a gene: 9. The CDR3 has 16 residues. The germline V gene encodes CDR1 MNHEY and CDR2 SVGAGI. CDR3 sequence reads: CASSYRPGQDRYEQYF. CDR3 coding DNA: TGTGCCAGCAGTTACCGACCGGGACAGGACCGCTACGAGCAGTACTTC.

Many counts were recorded for this clonotype. This chain uses TRBV7-2 with TRBJ1-1, with D maybe TRBD1 (5 bases). Germline V CDR1 and CDR2: SGHTA, FQGNSA. The V gene lost 5 bases and the J gene lost 10 bases, with 17 bases spanning the gap. The CDR3 runs 13 residues. CDR3 protein: CASSTGARSGAFF. CDR3 DNA: TGTGCCAGCAGCACCGGGGCCCGCTCGGGAGCTTTCTTT.

This clonotype was observed at least ten times. Written as DNA, the CDR3 is TGCAGCGTCGCTCCGGGACTTTCCTATGGCTACACCTTC. Protein: CSVAPGLSYGYTF. The rearrangement uses TRBV29-1 and TRBJ1-2; TRBD1 might be the D (5 bases). The V gene lost 6 bases and the J gene lost 4 bases, with 15 bases spanning the gap. This CDR3 contains 13 residues. Per the germline V gene, CDR1 is SQVTM and CDR2 is ANQGSEA.

This chain uses TRBV28 with TRBJ2-6; tentatively, D is TRBD2 (6 bases). This CDR3 is built from 15 residues. With 10 bases removed from V and 0 bases from J, the gap between germline ends came to 13 bases. The germline V gene has CDR1 MDHEN and CDR2 SYDVKM. The CDR3 spells CATSRGGSGANVLTF. The CDR3 DNA is TGTGCCACCTCGAGGGGAGGCTCTGGGGCCAACGTCCTGACTTTC.

This clonotype has a count of ten or more. The chain combines TRBV6-1 with TRBJ2-7; 10 bases agree with TRBD1. Germline-derived CDR1 and CDR2 are MNHNS and SASEGT. This CDR3 region has 16 residues. The trim removed 2 bases at V and 0 bases at J, leaving 4 bases unmatched. The CDR3 spells CASSELGQGGSYEQYF. CDR3 nucleotide sequence: TGTGCCAGCAGTGAATTAGGACAGGGGGGCTCCTACGAGCAGTACTTC.

This clonotype has only a few counts. The V gene is TRBV28, the J gene TRBJ1-2, with D perhaps matching TRBD1 (6 bases). This CDR3 has 14 residues. V was pared by 3 bases and J by 4 bases, with 12 bases between. CDR1 is MDHEN, CDR2 SYDVKM, per germline. CDR3 residues: CASSFGQRGYGYTF. As DNA, the CDR3 is TGTGCCAGCAGTTTCGGACAGAGGGGCTATGGCTACACCTTC.

This clonotype was recorded at least ten times. J is TRBJ1-6 and V is TRBV3-1; D gene uncertain. Per germline, CDR1 LGHDT and CDR2 YNNKEL (reference sequence). The length of the CDR3 is 13 residues. V lost 4 bases to trimming and J lost 6 bases, with 7 bases between them. The CDR3 nucleotides are TGTGCCAGCAGCCCCGACGGTAATTCACCCCTCCACTTT. Translating it yields CASSPDGNSPLHF.

This clonotype has at least ten counts. V gene TRBV28 combines with J gene TRBJ2-7; maybe TRBD1 (5 bases). Trimming cost V 5 bases and J 2 bases, with 13 bases left between them. The CDR3 runs 14 residues. Germline CDR1 reads MDHEN; CDR2 reads SYDVKM. This CDR3 reads CASSPQGVTYEQYF. CDR3 bases: TGTGCCAGCAGTCCTCAAGGGGTAACCTACGAGCAGTACTTC.

The genes are TRBV19 and TRBJ1-3; no definite D call. Germline values: CDR1 LNHDA, CDR2 SQIVND (reference sequence). Trimming took 5 bases from V and 1 from J, leaving 12 bases between them. The CDR3 consists of 15 residues. Here the CDR3 reads CASSALTDSGNTIYF. The CDR3, as DNA: TGTGCCAGTAGTGCCTTGACGGATTCTGGAAACACCATATATTTT.

This clonotype was seen at least ten times. The V gene is TRBV5-5, the J gene TRBJ2-3, with 7 bases that match TRBD2. The trim removed 1 base at V and 4 bases at J, leaving 6 bases unmatched. CDR3 length: 15 residues. Germline CDR1 SGHKS, CDR2 YYEKEE (reference sequence). The CDR3 sequence is CASSLFAGVSDTQYF. In DNA form, the CDR3 reads TGTGCCAGCAGCTTGTTTGCGGGAGTTTCAGATACGCAGTATTTT.

This clonotype was found a few times. A read error is possible here, since a much larger clone lies one base away. In nucleotides, the CDR3 is TGTGCCAGCAGCTACCGGGACTACCAATACGAGCAGTGCTTC. Its protein is CASSYRDYQYEQCF. The genes are TRBV7-2 and TRBJ2-7, with 7 bases matching TRBD2. The CDR3 runs 14 residues. Germline V gives CDR1 SGHTA, CDR2 FQGNSA.

The chain carries TRBV6-1 and TRBJ2-1; D is ambiguous. V was pared by 3 bases and J by 0 bases, with 6 bases between. CDR3 size: 14 residues. Germline V gene sequence: CDR1 MNHNS, CDR2 SASEGT. The chain's CDR3 is CASSDMGSYNEQFF. The CDR3 nucleotides read TGTGCCAGCAGTGATATGGGCTCCTACAATGAGCAGTTCTTC.

This clonotype was seen at least ten times. V usage is TRBV6-1 and J usage is TRBJ1-5; 8 positions match TRBD1. Germline assignment: CDR1 MNHNS and CDR2 SASEGT. The CDR3 totals 15 residues. V lost 6 bases to trimming and J lost 7 bases; unmatched junction nucleotides: 11. CDR3 sequence: CASRDDRGLGQPQHF. The CDR3 DNA reads TGTGCCAGCAGAGACGACAGGGGACTGGGGCAGCCCCAGCATTTT.

This CDR3 is CSAVRGVSYNEQFF. The CDR3 DNA reads TGCAGCGCTGTACGAGGAGTCTCCTACAATGAGCAGTTCTTC. The rearrangement links TRBV29-1 to TRBJ2-1, with D uncertain. There are 14 residues in the CDR3. V was cut by 7 bases and J by 0 bases, with 13 bases left in between. Germline CDR1 is SQVTM and CDR2 is ANQGSEA.

This clonotype was seen repeatedly, ten times or more. The genes are TRBV30 and TRBJ1-2, with 8 bases identical to TRBD1. Per germline, CDR1 GTSNPN and CDR2 SVGIG (reference sequence). CDR3 length: 15 residues. The V segment lost 3 bases and the J segment 5 bases; nucleotides outside the gene matches: 11. CDR3 residues: CAWRARDRFGYGYTF. The CDR3 DNA follows: TGTGCCTGGAGGGCCCGGGACAGGTTTGGTTATGGCTACACCTTC. Using reference TRBV30 and TRBJ1-2 for the parts outside the CDR3, the full variable domain is SQTIHQWPATLVQPVGSPLSLECTVEGTSNPNLYWYRQAAGRGLQLLFYSVGIGQISSEVPQNLSASRPQDRQFILSSKKLLLSDSGFYLCAWRARDRFGYGYTFGSGTRLTVV.

The chain joins TRBV28 to TRBJ1-2, with a tentative D call TRBD1 (6 bases). CDR3 length: 16 residues. CDR1 is MDHEN and CDR2 is SYDVKM in the germline V gene. With 5 bases removed from V and 3 bases from J, the gap between germline ends came to 19 bases. CDR3 protein: CASSPSSQDRYYGYTF. CDR3 bases: TGTGCCAGCAGTCCCTCATCCCAGGACAGATACTATGGCTACACCTTC.

There are a few counts of this clonotype. The V and J genes are TRBV20-1 and TRBJ1-1, with 9 bases identical to TRBD1. Germline lookup yields CDR1 DFQATT and CDR2 SNEGSKA (reference sequence). Germline trimming cut 5 bases from V and 0 bases from J; bases unmatched to any gene: 4. The CDR3 extends over 14 amino acids. CDR3 amino acids: CSASGTGMNTEAFF. The DNA of the CDR3 is TGCAGTGCTTCCGGGACAGGGATGAACACTGAAGCTTTCTTT.

This clonotype was picked up many times. The chain employs TRBV5-1 and TRBJ2-3; 12 bases are shared with TRBD2. Germline V gene sequence: CDR1 SGHRS, CDR2 YFSETQ. The CDR3 totals 16 residues. V shed 2 bases, J shed 0 bases, and the junction held 1 base outside the gene matches. CDR3 in amino acids: CASSFGTSGSTDTQYF. CDR3 coding DNA: TGCGCCAGCAGCTTCGGGACTAGCGGGAGCACAGATACGCAGTATTTT. Variable domain in full (rest from reference TRBV5-1 and TRBJ2-3): KAGVTQTPRYLIKTRGQQVTLSCSPISGHRSVSWYQQTPGQGLQFLFEYFSETQRNKGNFPGRFSGRQFSNSRSEMNVSTLELGDSALYLCASSFGTSGSTDTQYFGPGTRLTVL.